What follows are 30 T cell receptor beta chains derived from one specimen sequenced in a study of T cell clonality in common variable immunodeficiency. Profiled with immunoSEQ multiplex PCR; TCRdb holds only in-frame clones, not every one. This sample carries 28,000 or so clones and no singletons, and 3% to 3.5% goes to the top ten. Regarding the study as a whole: Reportedly, TCR beta sequences from common variable immunodeficiency showed fewer deletions and N-nucleotide insertions.

The antigens these receptors bind are not known. Sample: peripheral blood mononuclear cells. The receptors shown here come from a human donor with common variable immunodeficiency.

This clone was recorded a few times. The CDR3 end falls 3 residues outside the read, so it is completed with the germline J gene. The chain employs TRBV19 and TRBJ2-2; 8 nucleotides align to TRBD2. The germline CDR1 and CDR2 sequences are LNHDA and SQIVND (reference sequence). The CDR3 runs to 15 residues. With 0 bases clipped from V and 5 bases from J, the junction kept 2 bases outside the gene matches. The sequenced part of the CDR3 DNA is TGTGCCAGTAGTATAGATCAGCGGGGGACCGGGGAG. The encoded protein is CASSIDQRGTGE. The full CDR3 reads CASSIDQRGTGELFF.

With respect to this clone: The CDR3 is cut off 3 residues early in the read; its end comes from the germline J gene. The J gene is TRBJ2-3, the V gene TRBV11-2; D perhaps matches TRBD1 (6 bases). Trimming shortened V by 5 bases and J by 2 bases, and 11 bases separated the two germline ends. The CDR3 consists of 14 residues. The germline V gene encodes CDR1 SGHAT and CDR2 FQNNGV. The CDR3 loop is CASSPNRVTDTQYF. The sequenced CDR3 bases are TGTGCCAGCAGCCCAAACAGGGTCACAGATACG.

This clone has a handful of counts. The read stops 3 residues short of the end of the CDR3; the missing end is completed from the germline J gene. The V call is TRBV19, the J call TRBJ1-2; perhaps TRBD1 as D (5 bases). The CDR3 runs to 14 residues. Trimming cost V 2 bases and J 3 bases, with 10 bases left between them. Germline V CDR1 and CDR2: LNHDA, SQIVND (reference sequence). CDR3 DNA (partial): TGTGCCAGTAGTATAAGGTTGACAGACTATGGC. This encodes CASSIRLTDYG. The complete CDR3 sequence is CASSIRLTDYGYTF.

This clone was observed a handful of times. The missing CDR3 end, 3 residues past where the read stops, is filled in from the germline J gene. The chain couples TRBV6-2 or TRBV6-3 to TRBJ1-3, with D possibly TRBD1 on 5 matching bases. CDR3 length equals 15 residues. With 8 bases removed from V and 4 bases from J, the gap between germline ends came to 18 bases. Germline V gives CDR1 MNHEY, CDR2 SVGEGT. The DNA read from the CDR3 is TGTGCCAGCGGGACTGACACCACGGGAGGAAACACC. Its protein is CASGTDTTGGNT. The whole CDR3 protein is CASGTDTTGGNTIYF.

This clone was counted at least ten times. The read ends 3 residues early relative to the CDR3; the germline J gene fills the gap. The chain couples TRBV7-2 to TRBJ2-1; TRBD2 agrees at 9 bases. The CDR3 totals 17 residues. Per the germline V gene, CDR1 is SGHTA and CDR2 is FQGNSA. After removal of 0 bases from V and 3 bases from J, the junction contained 6 bases not matched to a gene. The CDR3 protein is CASSLAPSGAFYNEQFF. Incomplete CDR3 DNA: TGTGCCAGCAGCTTAGCACCTAGCGGGGCGTTCTACAATGAG. Supplemented by reference TRBV7-2 and TRBJ2-1, the full variable domain reads GAGVSQSPSNKVTEKGKDVELRCDPISGHTALYWYRQSLGQGLEFLIYFQGNSAPDKSGLPSDRFSAERTGGSVSTLTIQRTQQEDSAVYLCASSLAPSGAFYNEQFFGPGTRLTVL.

As to this clone: The read falls 3 residues short of the CDR3 end, and the missing part is taken from the germline J gene. The chain links TRBV7-9 to TRBJ2-7, with 9 bases identical to TRBD1. Germline CDR1 and CDR2: SEHNR and FQNEAQ (reference sequence). V was clipped by 2 bases and J by 2 bases; unmatched bases: 4. The CDR3 contains 15 residues. CDR3 in amino acids: CASSLRGTGTYEQYF. The covered CDR3 bases are TGTGCCAGCAGCTTAAGGGGGACAGGGACCTACGAG.

The table lists this clone with many counts. The read ends 3 residues early relative to the CDR3; the germline J gene fills the gap. This sequence joins TRBV19 and TRBJ2-5, with D unresolved. The CDR3 is made up of 14 amino acids. Germline values: CDR1 LNHDA, CDR2 SQIVND (reference sequence). Trimming took off 3 bases at V and 2 bases at J, with 10 bases between the two ends. The CDR3 bases that were read are TGTGCCAGTAGTATTGTAAACGGGCAAGAGACC. Translated: CASSIVNGQET. The whole CDR3 is CASSIVNGQETQYF.

At least ten counts were recorded for this clone. The CDR3 goes on 3 residues after the read ends, and that part is filled in from the germline J gene. J is TRBJ1-1 and V is TRBV13; 8 bases are shared with TRBD1. This CDR3 comprises 16 residues. Germline lookup yields CDR1 PRHDT and CDR2 FYEKMQ (reference sequence). The CDR3 sequence is CASSLGNAGGPEEAFF. The part of the CDR3 DNA that was read is TGTGCCAGCAGCTTGGGTAACGCAGGGGGCCCCGAGGAA.

This clone was picked up many times. The read is 3 residues too short to cover the CDR3 end, so that end is filled in from the germline J gene. The chain is built from TRBV5-4 and TRBJ1-5; 9 positions agree with TRBD1. Germline trimming cut 4 bases from V and 2 bases from J; bases unmatched to any gene: 7. The CDR3 extends over 16 amino acids. Germline CDR1 SGHNT, CDR2 YYREEE (reference sequence). Partial CDR3 DNA: TGTGCCAGCAGCGTGGGGAGGACAGGGGGCAATCAGCCC. Amino acid sequence: CASSVGRTGGNQP. The entire CDR3 protein is CASSVGRTGGNQPQHF.

The sequenced part of the CDR3 DNA is TGCAGTGCCATCAATTGGCGGGGGGTCCATGAG. This gives the protein CSAINWRGVHE. The complete CDR3 sequence is CSAINWRGVHEQFF. This rearrangement joins TRBV20-1 to TRBJ2-1, with 8 bases fitting TRBD2. The CDR3 is cut off 3 residues early in the read; its end comes from the germline J gene. Germline CDR1 is DFQATT and CDR2 is SNEGSKA (reference sequence). V was pared by 6 bases and J by 8 bases, with 12 bases of the junction left unmatched. The CDR3 has 14 amino acids.

About this clone: The read terminates 3 residues before the CDR3 end, so the remaining end is supplied by the germline J gene. The chain links TRBV7-9 to TRBJ2-2; a possible D gene is TRBD2 (6 bases). V lost 3 bases, J lost 1 base, and 9 bases lay in between. The germline gives CDR1 SEHNR, CDR2 FQNEAQ (reference sequence). The CDR3 is made up of 15 amino acids. The CDR3: CASSFGGVNTGELFF. The part of the CDR3 DNA that was read is TGTGCCAGCAGCTTCGGCGGGGTGAACACCGGGGAG.

There are many counts of this clone. The read stops 3 residues short of the end of the CDR3; the missing end is completed from the germline J gene. The V gene is TRBV19, the J gene TRBJ1-1; D unresolved. This CDR3 has 10 residues. CDR1 LNHDA and CDR2 SQIVND come from the germline V gene (reference sequence). Trimming removed 8 bases from V and 1 base from J, with 2 bases in between. CDR3 DNA, as far as it was read: TGTGCCAGTCGGAACACTGAA. Protein product: CASRNTE. The entire CDR3 protein is CASRNTEAFF.

This clone showed up many times. The read is 3 residues too short to cover the CDR3 end, so that end is filled in from the germline J gene. J is TRBJ1-6 and V is TRBV2; D not certain. This CDR3 is 13 amino acids long. V was cut by 7 bases and J by 7 bases, with 11 bases left in between. From germline, CDR1 is SNHLY and CDR2 FYNNEI. The CDR3 reads CASMLVSNSPLHF. The sequenced part of the CDR3 DNA is TGTGCCAGCATGCTAGTTTCCAATTCACCC.

Concerning this clone: The sequenced fragment ends 3 residues before the CDR3 boundary, so the rest is inferred from the germline J gene. J is TRBJ2-7 and V is TRBV19, with TRBD2 matching over 7 bases. CDR1 is LNHDA, CDR2 SQIVND, per germline (reference sequence). The CDR3 consists of 14 residues. V dropped 5 bases and J dropped 4; count of bases not matched to a gene: 8. The sequenced CDR3 bases are TGTGCCAGTAGTCCCGGACGAGCGGGGTACGAG. Its translation: CASSPGRAGYE. The entire CDR3 is CASSPGRAGYEQYF.

This clone was seen many times. The read is 3 residues too short to cover the CDR3 end, so that end is filled in from the germline J gene. The chain combines TRBV19 with TRBJ1-2, with 11 nucleotides matching TRBD1. The junction had 7 bases not matched to a gene; V was cut back by 3 bases and J by 4 bases. Germline assignment: CDR1 LNHDA and CDR2 SQIVND (reference sequence). The CDR3 consists of 16 residues. This CDR3 reads CASSIPDRGLIYGYTF. CDR3 DNA (partial): TGTGCCAGTAGTATCCCGGACAGGGGGCTAATCTATGGC. Combining the CDR3 with reference TRBV19 and TRBJ1-2 gives the whole variable domain DGGITQSPKYLFRKEGQNVTLSCEQNLNHDAMYWYRQDPGQGLRLIYYSQIVNDFQKGDIAEGYSVSREKKESFPLTVTSAQKNPTAFYLCASSIPDRGLIYGYTFGSGTRLTVV.

This clone has just a few counts. The read ends 3 residues early relative to the CDR3; the germline J gene fills the gap. The V and J genes are TRBV2 and TRBJ2-7; 8 nucleotides line up with TRBD2. This CDR3 comprises 14 residues. Germline V gene sequence: CDR1 SNHLY, CDR2 FYNNEI. The V gene end was trimmed by 2 bases and the J gene end by 5 bases; junction bases not matched to a gene: 5. The CDR3 protein is CASSEKGLVHEQYF. The sequenced CDR3 bases are TGTGCCAGCAGTGAAAAGGGACTAGTGCACGAG.

About this clone: The sequence runs out 3 residues before the end of the CDR3; the remainder is reconstructed from the germline J gene. The gene calls are TRBV18 and TRBJ2-7, with unresolved D. Germline CDR1 and CDR2: KGHSH and LQKENI. V gave up 0 bases and J gave up 6 bases, with 12 bases separating them. This CDR3 has 14 amino acids. Incomplete CDR3 DNA: TGTGCCAGCTCACCACCAGCCCTCGGCGGCGAG. This translates into CASSPPALGGE. The CDR3 in its entirety is CASSPPALGGEQYF.

This clone was picked up a small number of times. The read ends 3 residues before the CDR3 terminus; that terminus is restored from the germline J gene. The J gene is TRBJ1-1, the V gene TRBV30; tentatively, D is TRBD1 (5 bases). CDR3 size: 16 residues. Germline CDR1 is GTSNPN and CDR2 is SVGIG (reference sequence). Trimming removed 1 base from V and 6 bases from J, with 21 bases in between. The DNA read from the CDR3 is TGTGCCTGGAGTGCTCCCCTTCAAAGGGGTACGGCTGAA. It codes for CAWSAPLQRGTAE. The whole CDR3 is CAWSAPLQRGTAEAFF.

This clone was seen a few times. The read finishes 3 residues shy of the CDR3 end, and the germline J gene is used to complete it. The V and J genes are TRBV20-1 and TRBJ2-7; D might be TRBD2 (5 bases). CDR1 and CDR2 (germline): DFQATT, SNEGSKA (reference sequence). Trimming stripped 5 bases from V and 3 bases from J, with 14 bases between. The CDR3 runs 13 residues. This CDR3 is CSASRGLNYEQYF. The sequenced CDR3 bases are TGCAGTGCTTCCCGAGGACTGAACTACGAG.

This clone was detected a few times. The read comes to an end 3 residues before the CDR3 does, leaving the germline J gene to fill in the end. The chain recombines TRBV30 with TRBJ2-2; D not certain. Deletions cut 0 bases from V and 6 bases from J, with 8 bases between. CDR3 length: 13 residues. CDR1 is GTSNPN and CDR2 is SVGIG in the germline V gene (reference sequence). CDR3 sequence reads: CAWSVSEAGELFF. The sequenced CDR3 bases are TGTGCCTGGAGTGTAAGCGAGGCCGGGGAG.

A remark on this clone: The CDR3 end lies 3 residues beyond the end of the read and is filled in from the germline J gene. The gene calls are TRBV19 and TRBJ2-2, with TRBD1 as a possible D gene (5 bases). Germline values: CDR1 LNHDA, CDR2 SQIVND (reference sequence). The germline V and J ends were trimmed by 2 bases and 0 bases, with 16 bases remaining between them. The CDR3 is made up of 18 amino acids. The chain's CDR3 is CASSIRYLGQANTGELFF. The CDR3 DNA, read in part, is TGTGCCAGTAGTATAAGGTATCTGGGGCAGGCGAACACCGGGGAG. Full variable domain (remainder filled in from reference TRBV19 and TRBJ2-2): DGGITQSPKYLFRKEGQNVTLSCEQNLNHDAMYWYRQDPGQGLRLIYYSQIVNDFQKGDIAEGYSVSREKKESFPLTVTSAQKNPTAFYLCASSIRYLGQANTGELFFGEGSRLTVL.

This clone turned up a few times. Read data end 3 residues before the CDR3 end; the end is taken from the germline J gene. The V gene is TRBV6-1, the J gene TRBJ1-1; D is unclear. The V gene lost 4 bases and the J gene lost 6 bases, with 6 bases spanning the gap. Per germline, CDR1 MNHNS and CDR2 SASEGT. The CDR3 extends over 11 amino acids. CDR3 loop: CASSAGPEAFF. The sequenced CDR3 bases are TGTGCCAGCAGTGCGGGTCCTGAA.

This clone occurred a few times. The read ends 3 residues shy of where the CDR3 ends; the end is completed using the germline J gene. The chain carries TRBV19 and TRBJ2-2; 7 bases match TRBD1. The trim removed 4 bases at V and 3 bases at J, leaving 5 bases unmatched. CDR1 is LNHDA, CDR2 SQIVND, per germline (reference sequence). The CDR3 has 15 residues. CDR3 in amino acids: CASSTHRGDTGELFF. The part of the CDR3 DNA that was read is TGTGCCAGTAGTACACACAGGGGAGACACCGGGGAG.

This clone was counted ten times or more. The read is 3 residues too short to cover the CDR3 end, so that end is filled in from the germline J gene. The V call is TRBV5-1, the J call TRBJ2-5, with 7 bases lining up with TRBD1. Germline CDR1 is SGHRS and CDR2 is YFSETQ. V was pared by 0 bases and J by 6 bases, with 11 bases of the junction left unmatched. The length of the CDR3 is 16 residues. CDR3 residues: CASSLEPTGAWKTQYF. The DNA read from the CDR3 is TGCGCCAGCAGCTTGGAACCCACAGGGGCTTGGAAGACC.

This clone was counted at least ten times. The read stops 3 residues short of the end of the CDR3; the missing end is completed from the germline J gene. The V gene is TRBV4-2, the J gene TRBJ2-6, with 8 bases lining up with TRBD1. CDR3 length: 19 amino acids. Germline lookup yields CDR1 LGHNA and CDR2 YNFKEQ. J lost 2 bases, V lost 0 bases, and 9 bases had no gene match. The CDR3 spells CASSQEAPSGGAGANVLTF. The covered CDR3 bases are TGTGCCAGCAGCCAAGAAGCCCCATCAGGGGGCGCTGGGGCCAACGTC.

This clone was counted only a few times. Read sequence stops 3 residues before the CDR3 end, and the germline J gene provides the missing end. The genes are TRBV7-8 and TRBJ2-7; D not certain. The CDR3 has 12 amino acids. Germline CDR1 reads SGHVS; CDR2 reads FQNEAQ. The ends were cut back, 2 bases at V and 4 bases at J, with 6 bases in the middle. CDR3 bases read: TGTGCCAGCAGCTTATCGTTTTACGAG. It yields the protein CASSLSFYE. From start to end, the CDR3 is CASSLSFYEQYF.

With respect to this clone: Coverage ceases 3 residues before the CDR3 finishes, and the germline J gene fills in the end. The chain carries TRBV7-8 and TRBJ2-1; 7 bases agree with TRBD1. The CDR3 is 15 residues long. V was clipped by 0 bases and J by 6 bases; unmatched bases: 5. Germline values: CDR1 SGHVS, CDR2 FQNEAQ. CDR3 amino acids: CASSLAGTVFNEQFF. The part of the CDR3 DNA that was read is TGTGCCAGCAGCTTAGCTGGGACAGTCTTCAATGAG.

This clone has a handful of counts. The read falls 3 residues short of the CDR3 end, and the missing part is taken from the germline J gene. This chain uses TRBV2 with TRBJ1-2; D gene ambiguous. Trimming left V 8 bases short and J 6 bases short, with 13 bases between. The CDR3 totals 12 residues. Germline CDR1 and CDR2: SNHLY and FYNNEI. The DNA read from the CDR3 is TGTGCCAGCGGCAGGCGCCCCGATGGC. This translates into CASGRRPDG. The full CDR3 sequence reads CASGRRPDGYTF.

This clone was counted at least ten times. The CDR3 is cut off 3 residues early in the read; its end comes from the germline J gene. The rearrangement uses TRBV5-6 and TRBJ2-3; 11 bases are a match to TRBD1. Germline V gene lookup returns CDR1 SGHDT and CDR2 YYEEEE. The CDR3 runs 15 residues. CDR3 DNA, as far as it was read: TGTGCCAGCAGCTTGGGGACAGGGGGCTCTTTACCG. Translating gives CASSLGTGGSLP. The full-length CDR3 reads as CASSLGTGGSLPQYF.

This clone was counted only a few times. The read ends 3 residues before the CDR3 terminus; that terminus is restored from the germline J gene. This chain joins TRBV6-2 or TRBV6-3 and TRBJ1-6, with 7 nucleotides matching TRBD1. V lost 1 base to trimming and J lost 7 bases; unmatched junction nucleotides: 1. CDR1 and CDR2 from the germline V gene are MNHEY and SVGEGT. The CDR3 covers 14 residues. CDR3 residues: CASSYLQGNSPLHF. The DNA read from the CDR3 is TGTGCCAGCAGTTACTTACAGGGGAATTCACCC.